The entry below describes one T cell receptor beta chain. This may stem from a read error, because a much larger clone lies one nucleotide away. The CDR3 runs to 14 residues. Libraries of naive CD8 T cells were made from around 20,000 to 1,000,000 sorted cells. They used 10%, 30% or 50% RNA. TCRdb independently ran MiXCR on the PCR reads; one entry per CDR3 protein. The data hold about half a million distinct CDR3 sequences, with about a quarter observed a single time. This sample stems from a study of molecular identifiers for immune sequencing clone quantification. The sequencing input was naive CD8+ T cells from blood, with Jurkat cell RNA spiked in. The subset was: FACS-sorted CD8+CD4-CCR7+CD45RA+ naive T cells. The clonotype was recovered from a human donor in good health. Some libraries in this study had Jurkat cell RNA spiked in. V gene TRBV12-3 or TRBV12-4 combines with J gene TRBJ2-4; 9 bases agree with TRBD1. The DNA of the CDR3 is TGTGCCAGCAGCATGGGACAGGGCGGAAACATTCGGTACTTC. Its translation is CASSMGQGGNIRYF.